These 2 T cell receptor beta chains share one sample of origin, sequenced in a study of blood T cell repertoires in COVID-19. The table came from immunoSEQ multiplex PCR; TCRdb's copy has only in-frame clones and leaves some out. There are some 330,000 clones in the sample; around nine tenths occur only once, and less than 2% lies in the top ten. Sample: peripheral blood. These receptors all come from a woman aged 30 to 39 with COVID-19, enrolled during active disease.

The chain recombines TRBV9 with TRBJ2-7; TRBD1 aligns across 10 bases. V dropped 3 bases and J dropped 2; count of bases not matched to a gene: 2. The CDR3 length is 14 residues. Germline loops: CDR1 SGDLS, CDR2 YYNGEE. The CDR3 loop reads CASSAGQGTYEQYF. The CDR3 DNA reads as TGTGCCAGCAGCGCGGGACAGGGGACCTACGAGCAGTACTTC.

Here the CDR3 reads CASSAPGTGAFEAFF. Written as DNA, the CDR3 is TGCGCCAGCAGCGCCCCCGGGACAGGAGCTTTTGAAGCTTTCTTT. The chain combines TRBV4-3 with TRBJ1-1; TRBD1 aligns across 8 bases. With V trimmed by 5 bases and J by 7 bases, 12 bases remained unmatched. Germline V lookup: CDR1 LGHNA, CDR2 YSLEER. The CDR3 covers 15 residues.